A single sample gave rise to the 3 T cell receptor beta chains below, sequenced in a study of breast tumors, draining lymph nodes, adjacent tissues. The lymph nodes were axillary draining lymph nodes from breast cancer patients. TCRdb ran MiXCR on the multiplex PCR reads and lists one entry per CDR3 protein. Among over 250,000 distinct CDR3 sequences, roughly 31% were seen once, and the ten largest hold under 1.2%. Sequencing was carried out using axillary lymph node tissue. These receptors all stem from a female donor with breast cancer. Some clones in this sample may be carry-over from other donors' samples.

This clonotype was observed many times. The V gene is TRBV12-3 or TRBV12-4, the J gene TRBJ1-2; D gene uncertain. The CDR3 runs 14 residues. Trimming took off 5 bases at V and 2 bases at J, with 12 bases between the two ends. The CDR3 bases are TGTGCCAGCAGTCCCGGACCGTTAAACTATGGCTACACCTTC. This gives the protein CASSPGPLNYGYTF.

Concerning this clonotype itself: A read error is possible here, since a much larger clone lies one base away. In nucleotides, the CDR3 is TGTGCCAGCAGCGAGGGCAACGAGCGGTACTTC. Its protein is CASSEGNERYF. The chain has TRBV5-6 and TRBJ2-7; D perhaps matches TRBD2 (5 bases). The CDR3 length is 11 residues. The germline V gene has CDR1 SGHDT and CDR2 YYEEEE.

Many counts were recorded for this clonotype. This chain joins TRBV9 and TRBJ2-5, with TRBD2 identical over 10 bases. Per the germline V gene, CDR1 is SGDLS and CDR2 is YYNGEE. The CDR3 has 16 residues. The ends lost 0 bases at V and 4 bases at J; junction bases unmatched: 6. The CDR3 coding sequence is TGTGCCAGCAGCGTAGGTAGCGGGAGGCTCTTAGAGACCCAGTACTTC. Its protein is CASSVGSGRLLETQYF.